The 25 T cell receptor beta chains given below trace back to one sample, sequenced in a study of OX40 agonist ivuxolimab in advanced cancers. Profiling relied on immunoSEQ multiplex PCR, and the TCRdb table lists in-frame clones only, not all of them. The table has 100,000 or so clones, around 85% seen once. Sequenced here: CD4+ or CD8+ T cells sorted from blood, sampled in a trial of the OX40 agonist ivuxolimab. The origin of the receptors is an adult with an advanced solid tumor such as melanoma, head and neck, liver or kidney cancer.

This chain links TRBV6-5 with TRBJ2-5, with TRBD1 matching 10 bases. CDR3 size: 13 residues. The germline V gene has CDR1 MNHEY and CDR2 SVGAGI. The trim removed 6 bases at V and 5 bases at J, leaving 3 bases unmatched. As DNA, the CDR3 is TGTGCCAGCAGCAGGGACAGGGGTGAGACCCAGTACTTC. Residues: CASSRDRGETQYF.

The V call is TRBV4-2, the J call TRBJ2-3; 8 bases fit TRBD2. With 3 bases clipped from V and 1 base from J, the junction kept 9 bases outside the gene matches. The CDR3 has 17 amino acids. The germline V gene has CDR1 LGHNA and CDR2 YNFKEQ. The CDR3 sequence is CASSHTPAGGGTDTQYF. Written as DNA, the CDR3 is TGTGCCAGCAGCCATACACCTGCGGGAGGAGGCACAGATACGCAGTATTTT.

The gene calls are TRBV18 and TRBJ2-7; D gene unclear. V was pared by 4 bases and J by 2 bases, with 12 bases between. CDR3 length equals 14 residues. In germline, CDR1 is KGHSH, CDR2 LQKENI. CDR3 nucleotides: TGTGCCAGCTCACGAACCGCTTATACCTACGAGCAGTACTTC. Translated: CASSRTAYTYEQYF.

The V call is TRBV19, the J call TRBJ1-6, with a tentative D call TRBD1 (5 bases). The CDR3 covers 15 residues. Trimming pared 6 bases from V and 8 bases from J, leaving 17 bases between. Germline CDR1 LNHDA, CDR2 SQIVND (reference sequence). The CDR3 bases are TGTGCCAGTAGCGACGGGACTCGGGGGTATTCACCCCTCCACTTT. Its protein product is CASSDGTRGYSPLHF.

The chain recombines TRBV10-3 with TRBJ1-3; tentatively, D is TRBD1 (6 bases). Germline V gene data show CDR1 as ENHRY and CDR2 as SYGVKD. The V end was cut by 6 bases, the J end by 0 bases, with 9 bases between. CDR3 length: 14 amino acids. CDR3 amino acids: CAIRGGGSGNTIYF. In DNA, the CDR3 is TGTGCCATCAGAGGGGGGGGCTCTGGAAACACCATATATTTT.

Only a few counts were recorded for this clone. The chain uses TRBV20-1 and TRBJ1-2; 7 nucleotides match TRBD1. The CDR3 runs to 11 residues. The V gene's germline CDR1 is DFQATT and CDR2 SNEGSKA (reference sequence). The CDR3 region has the DNA TGCACCTACAGGGGATCCTATGGCTACACCTTC. Its protein product is CTYRGSYGYTF.

The chain has TRBV7-9 and TRBJ1-1; no reliable D call. Germline V lookup: CDR1 SEHNR, CDR2 FQNEAQ (reference sequence). The CDR3 runs to 15 residues. The ends were cut back, 5 bases at V and 3 bases at J, with 16 bases in the middle. The CDR3 loop reads CASSPDVGRDTEAFF. The CDR3 nucleotides are TGTGCCAGCAGCCCTGACGTTGGTCGAGACACTGAAGCTTTCTTT.

The chain combines TRBV27 with TRBJ2-5; 7 bases are shared with TRBD1. Looked up from germline, CDR1 is MNHEY and CDR2 is SMNVEV (reference sequence). This CDR3 is 13 amino acids long. The junction had 6 bases not matched to a gene; V was cut back by 7 bases and J by 4 bases. CDR3 DNA sequence: TGTGCCAGCATCGACAGGGCGGGAGAGACCCAGTACTTC. Translated, it gives CASIDRAGETQYF.

V and J are TRBV18 and TRBJ2-1; D unresolved. Trimming removed 1 base at V and 0 bases at J, with 4 bases between. The CDR3 is made up of 14 amino acids. CDR1 is KGHSH, CDR2 LQKENI, per germline. In nucleotides, the CDR3 is TGTGCCAGCTCACCACAGATCTCCTACAATGAGCAGTTCTTC. Its translation is CASSPQISYNEQFF.

The CDR3 protein is CASSLQVAGYNEQFF. The CDR3 bases are TGTGCCAGCAGCTTACAGGTAGCGGGCTACAATGAGCAGTTCTTC. The chain couples TRBV11-2 to TRBJ2-1; 7 nucleotides align to TRBD2. The CDR3 spans 15 residues. The germline V gene has CDR1 SGHAT and CDR2 FQNNGV. V lost 2 bases and J lost 3; bases outside the gene matches: 4.

This clone was detected once. The V call is TRBV30, the J call TRBJ2-6; no clear D. This CDR3 region has 11 residues. With 7 bases removed from V and 4 bases from J, the gap between germline ends came to 5 bases. The germline CDR1 and CDR2 sequences are GTSNPN and SVGIG (reference sequence). The CDR3 loop is CAFQGANVLTF. The DNA for the CDR3 is TGTGCCTTCCAAGGGGCCAACGTCCTGACTTTC.

DNA for the CDR3: TGTGCCTGGAGTCGAGATCGGACAGGGCCCTACAATGAGCAGTTCTTC. It is translated as CAWSRDRTGPYNEQFF. The rearrangement links TRBV30 to TRBJ2-1, with 8 bases aligning to TRBD1. The CDR3 loop spans 16 amino acids. V lost 2 bases to trimming and J lost 2 bases; unmatched junction nucleotides: 8. Germline V lookup: CDR1 GTSNPN, CDR2 SVGIG (reference sequence).

The chain couples TRBV30 to TRBJ2-7; weak D call: TRBD1 (6 bases). Trimming removed 3 bases at V and 6 bases at J, with 12 bases between. Looked up from germline, CDR1 is GTSNPN and CDR2 is SVGIG (reference sequence). This CDR3 has 12 residues. In DNA, the CDR3 is TGTGCCTGGAGACTGGGGGCGGCCGAGCAGTACTTC. This codes for CAWRLGAAEQYF.

The chain recombines TRBV19 with TRBJ2-7; D perhaps matches TRBD2 (6 bases). The V end was cut by 4 bases, the J end by 7 bases, with 17 bases between. CDR3 length equals 14 residues. Germline V gives CDR1 LNHDA, CDR2 SQIVND (reference sequence). The CDR3 region has the DNA TGTGCCAGTAGTACCCGTCCGGCCGCGGGGGAGCAGTACTTC. Amino acid sequence: CASSTRPAAGEQYF.

The genes are TRBV11-3 and TRBJ2-2, with D possibly TRBD1 on 5 matching bases. V lost 7 bases and J lost 7, with 16 bases in between. Germline CDR1 and CDR2: SGHNT and YENEEA. The CDR3 spans 14 residues. CDR3 amino acids: CASTQGRNGGELFF. CDR3 nucleotide sequence: TGTGCCAGCACCCAGGGCAGGAATGGCGGGGAGCTGTTTTTT.

The DNA for the CDR3 is TGTGCCAGCAGCGTAGATGGGAACTGGAACACTGAAGCTTTCTTT. This encodes CASSVDGNWNTEAFF. The chain joins TRBV9 to TRBJ1-1; D is unclear. This CDR3 is 15 amino acids long. Germline lookup yields CDR1 SGDLS and CDR2 YYNGEE. The V end lost 0 bases, the J end lost 1 base, and 10 bases lay between the germline ends.

This rearrangement joins TRBV18 to TRBJ1-5; TRBD1 is a possible D gene (5 bases). Germline V CDR1 and CDR2: KGHSH, LQKENI. V was clipped by 6 bases and J by 5 bases, with 14 bases between them. The CDR3 length is 14 residues. DNA for the CDR3: TGTGCCAGCTCCCGCTCGGGGGGAGATCAGCCCCAGCATTTT. It yields the protein CASSRSGGDQPQHF.

The chain couples TRBV13 to TRBJ2-7; TRBD2 agrees at 8 bases. This CDR3 contains 16 residues. Trimming cost V 5 bases and J 6 bases; bases outside gene matches: 15. Germline values: CDR1 PRHDT, CDR2 FYEKMQ (reference sequence). CDR3: CASSQRALLAGGEQYF. The CDR3 DNA follows: TGTGCCAGCAGCCAGCGGGCCCTGTTGGCGGGGGGCGAGCAGTACTTC.

This chain uses TRBV5-8 with TRBJ1-5; D ambiguous. V was cut by 6 bases and J by 5 bases, with 24 bases left in between. The CDR3 sequence is 17 residues long. CDR1 is SGHTS, CDR2 YDEGEE, per germline. This CDR3 is CASTALVWVREDQPQHF. In nucleotides, the CDR3 is TGTGCCAGCACCGCATTGGTTTGGGTTCGCGAGGATCAGCCCCAGCATTTT. Full variable domain (missing parts from reference TRBV5-8 and TRBJ1-5): EAGVTQSPTHLIKTRGQQATLRCSPISGHTSVYWYQQALGLGLQFLLWYDEGEERNRGNFPPRFSGRQFPNYSSELNVNALELEDSALYLCASTALVWVREDQPQHFGDGTRLSIL.

The gene calls are TRBV5-1 and TRBJ2-7, with 7 bases that match TRBD1. Germline values: CDR1 SGHRS, CDR2 YFSETQ. This CDR3 comprises 15 residues. The V and J ends lost 4 bases and 5 bases, in that order; junction bases with no gene match: 12. CDR3 amino acids: CASSTSPPGQDEQYF. DNA for the CDR3: TGCGCCAGCAGCACGAGCCCGCCCGGACAGGACGAGCAGTACTTC. Full variable domain (missing parts from reference TRBV5-1 and TRBJ2-7): KAGVTQTPRYLIKTRGQQVTLSCSPISGHRSVSWYQQTPGQGLQFLFEYFSETQRNKGNFPGRFSGRQFSNSRSEMNVSTLELGDSALYLCASSTSPPGQDEQYFGPGTRLTVT.

The chain joins TRBV18 to TRBJ1-2, with D possibly matching TRBD1 (5 bases). CDR1 and CDR2 from the germline V gene are KGHSH and LQKENI. CDR3 length: 14 residues. Trimming cost V 3 bases and J 0 bases, with 8 bases left between them. CDR3 nucleotides: TGTGCCAGCTCACCCGGACACCCTAACTATGGCTACACCTTC. Protein: CASSPGHPNYGYTF. Full variable domain (remainder filled in from reference TRBV18 and TRBJ1-2): NAGVMQNPRHLVRRRGQEARLRCSPMKGHSHVYWYRQLPEEGLKFMVYLQKENIIDESGMPKERFSAEFPKEGPSILRIQQVVRGDSAAYFCASSPGHPNYGYTFGSGTRLTVV.

This clone was picked up one time. The V call is TRBV5-1, the J call TRBJ2-1, with 8 bases aligning to TRBD1. This CDR3 contains 15 residues. Germline-derived CDR1 and CDR2 are SGHRS and YFSETQ. Trimming cost V 3 bases and J 5 bases; bases outside gene matches: 7. CDR3 sequence: CASSSRTGSNNEQFF. The CDR3 coding sequence is TGCGCCAGCAGCTCACGGACAGGGTCAAACAATGAGCAGTTCTTC.

The V call is TRBV7-2, the J call TRBJ1-2, with 9 positions matching TRBD1. Unmatched junction bases numbered 7, after V lost 5 bases and J lost 6 bases. Germline V gene sequence: CDR1 SGHTA, CDR2 FQGNSA. CDR3 length equals 14 residues. In DNA form, the CDR3 reads TGTGCCAGCAGCCCTAGACAGGGGGTTGATGGCTACACCTTC. This gives the protein CASSPRQGVDGYTF.

The CDR3 region has the DNA TGTGCCAGTAGTATGCACAGGGGGTCTGGGGAGACCCAGTACTTC. This gives the protein CASSMHRGSGETQYF. The V and J genes are TRBV19 and TRBJ2-5, with 8 nucleotides matching TRBD1. Germline V CDR1 and CDR2: LNHDA, SQIVND (reference sequence). The CDR3 has 15 residues. Trimming at V came to 3 bases and at J to 5 bases, leaving 8 bases not matched to a gene.

The V gene is TRBV5-5, the J gene TRBJ1-3; no definite D call. CDR1 and CDR2 (germline): SGHKS, YYEKEE (reference sequence). The CDR3 is 17 amino acids. Between the trimmed V and J ends, which lost 3 bases and 0 bases, there was a span of 16 bases. The CDR3, as DNA: TGTGCCAGCAGCTCTACCGGGGTTGGCCCCTCTGGAAACACCATATATTTT. This translates into CASSSTGVGPSGNTIYF.